Reported below is one T cell receptor (beta chain). Its target is unknown. The CDR3 contains 16 residues. Trimming removed 0 bases from V and 0 bases from J; junction bases left unmatched: 3. In germline, CDR1 is SGHDT, CDR2 YYEEEE. Profiled with immunoSEQ multiplex PCR; TCRdb holds only in-frame clones, not every one. This sample yields hundreds of thousands of clones, of which around 95% are seen a single time; 0.09% to 0.13% belongs to the top ten. It was CD45RO-negative cells, positively selected for CCR7, that made up naive CD8 cells, with terminally differentiated effector memory CD45RA+ cells excluded. Within Nashville, Tennessee resided all donors, each a Caucasian adult. This specimen belongs to a study of shared clonotypes between healthy human individuals. Overall study results and limits: Memory subsets had estimated richness that was generally smaller than that of naive subsets. Sampling covered nothing but blood. Tissue TCR repertoires likely differ from those found in blood.

This receptor was obtained from a woman aged 30 to 39 in good health. This rearrangement joins TRBV5-6 to TRBJ1-5; TRBD1 matches 7 bases. Material: naive CD8+ T cells sorted from blood. The CDR3 sequence is CASSLGTGNSNQPQHF. In DNA form, the CDR3 reads TGTGCCAGCAGCTTGGGGACAGGCAATAGCAATCAGCCCCAGCATTTT.